This TCR beta chain was identified in a study of follicular helper T cells after annual influenza vaccination. Findings and caveats of the study: ICOS+CD38+ cTfh clonality change tracked circulating plasmablast frequency change. Only about 8.5-20% of analyzed cells yielded productive TCRB sequences. Successive annual vaccinations recalled a recurrent oligoclonal ICOS+CD38+ cTfh response with influenza-specific clonotypes. The much larger non-cTfh compartments may have been undersampled.

Clones were sequenced by immunoSEQ multiplex PCR, and TCRdb holds only the in-frame ones, with some missing. The data hold more than 10,000 clones, with less than 80% observed a single time. In regard to this clone: Its antigen remains unidentified.

The length of the CDR3 is 16 residues. The germline gives CDR1 SGHRS, CDR2 YFSETQ. Trimming left V 0 bases short and J 7 bases short, with 17 bases between. Source: CXCR5- memory CD4+ T cells sorted from blood, taken 6 weeks after influenza vaccination. The receptor was derived from an adult who received the influenza vaccine. The chain carries TRBV5-1 and TRBJ2-1; perhaps D is TRBD1 or TRBD2 (5 bases each). The CDR3 reads CASSLEGPGSWNEQFF. CDR3 DNA sequence: TGCGCCAGCAGCTTGGAGGGACCCGGGTCTTGGAATGAGCAGTTCTTC.